The 9 T cell receptor beta chains below come from one sample, sequenced in a study of cytomegalovirus exposure and HLA in healthy donors. 13 Jbeta primers and 60 Vbeta primers were used for the PCR. This table comes from immunoSEQ multiplex PCR, and its TCRdb copy is limited to in-frame clones, with some not included. The table shows about 200,000 clones, with roughly 80% occurring only once. Material: PBMCs. The source is a woman aged 18-29 years in good health and CMV-seronegative.

The J gene is TRBJ1-1, the V gene TRBV19; TRBD1 might be the D (5 bases). The germline V gene has CDR1 LNHDA and CDR2 SQIVND (reference sequence). This CDR3 has 16 residues. Trimming stripped 5 bases from V and 6 bases from J, with 22 bases between. This CDR3 reads CASSSGHQLMVAEAFF. In nucleotides, the CDR3 is TGTGCCAGTAGTTCAGGACACCAACTTATGGTGGCTGAAGCTTTCTTT.

The genes are TRBV19 and TRBJ2-1, with a weak D call TRBD2 (6 bases). Trimming stripped 4 bases from V and 1 base from J, with 14 bases between. The CDR3 is 16 amino acids. CDR1 and CDR2 (germline): LNHDA, SQIVND (reference sequence). CDR3 amino acids: CASSTLSAGSYNEQFF. CDR3 DNA sequence: TGTGCCAGTAGTACCCTTAGCGCGGGATCCTACAATGAGCAGTTCTTC.

This chain uses TRBV9 with TRBJ1-1; TRBD1 might be the D (6 bases). Germline lookup yields CDR1 SGDLS and CDR2 YYNGEE. The CDR3 extends over 14 amino acids. Trimming removed 6 bases at V and 0 bases at J, with 12 bases between. CDR3 protein: CASTYRDMNTEAFF. As DNA, the CDR3 is TGTGCCAGCACCTACAGGGACATGAACACTGAAGCTTTCTTT. Combining the CDR3 with reference TRBV9 and TRBJ1-1 gives the whole variable domain DSGVTQTPKHLITATGQRVTLRCSPRSGDLSVYWYQQSLDQGLQFLIQYYNGEERAKGNILERFSAQQFPDLHSELNLSSLELGDSALYFCASTYRDMNTEAFFGQGTRLTVV.

J is TRBJ1-6 and V is TRBV28; TRBD1 matches at 7 bases. This CDR3 region has 15 residues. The V gene end was trimmed by 7 bases and the J gene end by 5 bases; junction bases not matched to a gene: 8. Germline CDR1 is MDHEN and CDR2 is SYDVKM. CDR3: CASIPGTAHNSPLHF. The CDR3 DNA reads TGTGCCAGCATTCCCGGGACAGCCCATAATTCACCCCTCCACTTT.

The V and J genes are TRBV7-2 and TRBJ2-3; tentative D call: TRBD2 (6 bases). Germline V CDR1 and CDR2: SGHTA, FQGNSA. The CDR3 consists of 14 residues. V lost 7 bases to trimming and J lost 3 bases, with 14 bases between them. The CDR3 sequence: CASTPGVGTDTQYF. CDR3 in DNA: TGTGCCAGCACCCCGGGGGTGGGAACAGATACGCAGTATTTT. Based on the CDR3 plus reference TRBV7-2 and TRBJ2-3, the full variable domain is GAGVSQSPSNKVTEKGKDVELRCDPISGHTALYWYRQSLGQGLEFLIYFQGNSAPDKSGLPSDRFSAERTGGSVSTLTIQRTQQEDSAVYLCASTPGVGTDTQYFGPGTRLTVL.

In its sample, this clone was seen a few times. The rearrangement uses TRBV6-1 and TRBJ2-1, with 7 positions matching TRBD1. The CDR3 spans 14 residues. V was pared by 7 bases and J by 6 bases, with 9 bases of the junction left unmatched. CDR1 and CDR2 from the germline V gene are MNHNS and SASEGT. The DNA of the CDR3 is TGTGCCAGCACCGAGAGGGGGCGTAGCAATGAGCAGTTCTTC. It is translated as CASTERGRSNEQFF.

The chain recombines TRBV4-3 with TRBJ2-1; tentatively, D is TRBD2 (7 bases). Trimming removed 0 bases from V and 11 bases from J, with 17 bases in between. Germline V lookup: CDR1 LGHNA, CDR2 YSLEER. The CDR3 spans 15 residues. For the CDR3, the DNA is TGCGCCAGCAGCCAAGATGGGAGGGGGGGGGTGAAGCAGTTCTTC. Protein product: CASSQDGRGGVKQFF.

The V and J genes are TRBV7-8 and TRBJ2-1; 8 bases are shared with TRBD2. Losses at the gene ends were 5 bases for V and 4 bases for J; bases not matched to a gene: 7. The CDR3 is made up of 15 amino acids. Germline V CDR1 and CDR2: SGHVS, FQNEAQ. The CDR3 is CASSPSSGQYNEQFF. The CDR3, as DNA: TGTGCCAGCAGCCCCTCTAGCGGGCAATACAATGAGCAGTTCTTC.

This chain connects TRBV27 to TRBJ2-7; 8 nucleotides agree with TRBD2. Germline CDR1 reads MNHEY; CDR2 reads SMNVEV (reference sequence). The CDR3 is made up of 15 amino acids. J was trimmed by 2 bases and V by 5 bases; bases with no gene match: 8. CDR3: CASSNLSGLAYEQYF. In DNA, the CDR3 is TGTGCCAGCAGTAACCTCTCGGGACTAGCCTACGAGCAGTACTTC.